The 23 T cell receptor beta chains given below trace back to one sample, sequenced in a study of chemoradiotherapy in HPV16-positive cancers. TCRdb's copy holds only in-frame clones and misses some; the assay was immunoSEQ multiplex PCR. The sample lists some 29,000 clones, 93% seen once, with roughly 17% in the top ten. The input for sequencing was blood, taken from a patient who underwent chemoradiotherapy. The receptors shown here come from a human donor with HPV-associated anogenital cancer.

This rearrangement joins TRBV5-1 to TRBJ2-7, with D hard to call. V lost 2 bases and J lost 2, with 8 bases in between. This CDR3 region has 13 residues. Per germline, CDR1 SGHRS and CDR2 YFSETQ. In DNA form, the CDR3 reads TGCGCCAGCAGCTTAGCCGGAACCTACGAGCAGTACTTC. It encodes CASSLAGTYEQYF. The full variable domain, its missing parts supplied by reference TRBV5-1 and TRBJ2-7, is KAGVTQTPRYLIKTRGQQVTLSCSPISGHRSVSWYQQTPGQGLQFLFEYFSETQRNKGNFPGRFSGRQFSNSRSEMNVSTLELGDSALYLCASSLAGTYEQYFGPGTRLTVT.

This clone was counted only a few times. The rearrangement joins TRBV27 to TRBJ2-2; 9 bases map to TRBD2. Unmatched junction bases numbered 9, after V lost 7 bases and J lost 0 bases. CDR1 MNHEY and CDR2 SMNVEV come from the germline V gene (reference sequence). CDR3 size: 17 residues. In nucleotides, the CDR3 is TGTGCCAGCAACCCGCTAGGACTAGCGACGAACACCGGGGAGCTGTTTTTT. Its protein is CASNPLGLATNTGELFF.

The chain is built from TRBV7-9 and TRBJ2-2, with a weak D call TRBD1 (6 bases). Per the germline V gene, CDR1 is SEHNR and CDR2 is FQNEAQ (reference sequence). Trimming left V 7 bases short and J 7 bases short, with 22 bases between. The CDR3 is made up of 16 amino acids. The CDR3 loop reads CASNFPGTPLNGELFF. DNA of the CDR3: TGTGCCAGCAACTTTCCAGGGACACCTTTGAACGGGGAGCTGTTTTTT.

The V and J genes are TRBV9 and TRBJ1-6; maybe TRBD1 (5 bases). The CDR3 extends over 16 amino acids. Trimming shortened V by 0 bases and J by 9 bases, and 16 bases separated the two germline ends. Germline assignment: CDR1 SGDLS and CDR2 YYNGEE. This CDR3 is CASSVEDTSWGSPLHF. The CDR3 nucleotides are TGTGCCAGCAGCGTAGAGGACACCTCCTGGGGTTCACCCCTCCACTTT.

The gene calls are TRBV28 and TRBJ1-3; the match to TRBD1 covers 8 bases. V dropped 11 bases and J dropped 0; count of bases not matched to a gene: 9. This CDR3 comprises 15 residues. Germline V CDR1 and CDR2: MDHEN, SYDVKM. In DNA, the CDR3 is TGTGCCTCTAAACCGGGACAGGCCTCTGGAAACACCATATATTTT. Its translation: CASKPGQASGNTIYF.

The rearrangement links TRBV6-5 to TRBJ2-3; D ambiguous. This CDR3 contains 14 residues. Per germline, CDR1 MNHEY and CDR2 SVGAGI. V lost 0 bases and J 8 bases, leaving 12 bases between the germline ends. Written as DNA, the CDR3 is TGTGCCAGCAGTTACTCGTCCTCCGTCACTACGCAGTATTTT. Its protein is CASSYSSSVTTQYF.

This chain connects TRBV7-2 to TRBJ2-7, with TRBD2 matching over 15 bases. The length of the CDR3 is 15 residues. Germline values: CDR1 SGHTA, CDR2 FQGNSA. V shed 1 base, J shed 7 bases, and the junction held 2 bases outside the gene matches. CDR3 coding DNA: TGTGCCAGCAGCTTAGACGGACTAGCGGGGGGGGAGCAGTACTTC. Its translation: CASSLDGLAGGEQYF. The whole variable domain, remainder taken from reference TRBV7-2 and TRBJ2-7, is GAGVSQSPSNKVTEKGKDVELRCDPISGHTALYWYRQSLGQGLEFLIYFQGNSAPDKSGLPSDRFSAERTGGSVSTLTIQRTQQEDSAVYLCASSLDGLAGGEQYFGPGTRLTVT.

The chain carries TRBV28 and TRBJ2-6, with D tentatively TRBD2 (6 bases). CDR3 length equals 16 residues. V was shortened by 3 bases and J by 0 bases, with 9 bases between the two germline ends. The germline gives CDR1 MDHEN, CDR2 SYDVKM. CDR3 amino acids: CASSLGLSSGANVLTF. The CDR3 coding sequence is TGTGCCAGCAGTTTGGGACTGAGCTCTGGGGCCAACGTCCTGACTTTC.

The chain combines TRBV7-2 with TRBJ2-2; 9 bases map to TRBD2. The length of the CDR3 is 17 residues. With 2 bases clipped from V and 4 bases from J, the junction kept 8 bases outside the gene matches. Looked up from germline, CDR1 is SGHTA and CDR2 is FQGNSA. CDR3 sequence: CASSLPGGRVGTGELFF. CDR3 sequence (DNA): TGTGCCAGCAGCTTACCCGGCGGGAGGGTTGGCACCGGGGAGCTGTTTTTT.

The V call is TRBV28, the J call TRBJ2-7, with TRBD2 matching over 10 bases. This CDR3 region has 15 residues. Germline CDR1 and CDR2: MDHEN and SYDVKM. The trim removed 4 bases at V and 0 bases at J, leaving 3 bases unmatched. CDR3 nucleotide sequence: TGTGCCAGCAGTTCTAGCGGGAGCGACTCCTACGAGCAGTACTTC. This encodes CASSSSGSDSYEQYF. Filled out from reference TRBV28 and TRBJ2-7, the complete variable domain reads DVKVTQSSRYLVKRTGEKVFLECVQDMDHENMFWYRQDPGLGLRLIYFSYDVKMKEKGDIPEGYSVSREKKERFSLILESASTNQTSMYLCASSSSGSDSYEQYFGPGTRLTVT.

On this clone: Relative to the germline gene, one junction end is altered; a read error may explain this. The chain couples TRBV11-2 to TRBJ1-2, with 11 bases fitting TRBD1. The V gene's germline CDR1 is SGHAT and CDR2 FQNNGV. The CDR3 sequence is 12 residues long. CDR3 region: CASSRDRGIRSF. In DNA, the CDR3 is TGTGCCAGCAGCCGGGACAGGGGGATCAGGTCCTTC.

The V call is TRBV18, the J call TRBJ2-5; D is possibly TRBD1 or TRBD2 (5 bases each). Trimming took 3 bases from V and 4 from J, leaving 12 bases between them. CDR1 is KGHSH and CDR2 is LQKENI in the germline V gene. The CDR3 has 14 amino acids. CDR3 sequence (DNA): TGTGCCAGCTCACCGGGACCTCTGGGAGAGACCCAGTACTTC. It translates to CASSPGPLGETQYF.

The V call is TRBV6-5, the J call TRBJ2-2; 8 bases line up with TRBD1. The CDR3 sequence is 15 residues long. V was clipped by 6 bases and J by 4 bases; unmatched bases: 7. Germline values: CDR1 MNHEY, CDR2 SVGAGI. CDR3 sequence (DNA): TGTGCCAGCAGCCCGGGACAGGTTGGCACCGGGGAGCTGTTTTTT. Amino acids: CASSPGQVGTGELFF.

This chain joins TRBV6-1 and TRBJ2-7; 8 bases are a match to TRBD1. Germline assignment: CDR1 MNHNS and CDR2 SASEGT. The CDR3 is 15 amino acids. V lost 0 bases to trimming and J lost 8 bases; unmatched junction nucleotides: 9. The CDR3 reads CASSEATRGRGQQYF. DNA for the CDR3: TGTGCCAGCAGTGAAGCAACCAGGGGGCGCGGACAGCAGTACTTC.

The chain couples TRBV11-2 to TRBJ1-4; D not certain. CDR3 size: 14 residues. From germline, CDR1 is SGHAT and CDR2 FQNNGV. Trimming removed 4 bases from V and 8 bases from J, with 14 bases in between. The CDR3 is CASSSQAGREKLFF. In DNA form, the CDR3 reads TGTGCCAGCAGCTCCCAAGCCGGGAGAGAAAAACTGTTTTTT.

The chain recombines TRBV7-9 with TRBJ1-5; D is uncertain. The CDR3 covers 12 residues. Germline V gene lookup returns CDR1 SEHNR and CDR2 FQNEAQ (reference sequence). Trimming took 5 bases from V and 6 from J, leaving 8 bases between them. This CDR3 reads CASSEGGQPQHF. CDR3 in DNA: TGTGCCAGCAGCGAGGGTGGTCAGCCCCAGCATTTT.

The chain combines TRBV7-9 with TRBJ1-2; D gene uncertain. Germline lookup yields CDR1 SEHNR and CDR2 FQNEAQ (reference sequence). The CDR3 sequence is 14 residues long. V was cut by 2 bases and J by 2 bases, with 9 bases left in between. The CDR3 loop reads CASSLMWANYGYTF. DNA of the CDR3: TGTGCCAGCAGCTTAATGTGGGCCAACTATGGCTACACCTTC. Full variable domain (remainder filled in from reference TRBV7-9 and TRBJ1-2): DTGVSQNPRHKITKRGQNVTFRCDPISEHNRLYWYRQTLGQGPEFLTYFQNEAQLEKSRLLSDRFSAERPKGSFSTLEIQRTEQGDSAMYLCASSLMWANYGYTFGSGTRLTVV.

This chain links TRBV18 with TRBJ2-2; D perhaps matches TRBD2 (6 bases). V lost 5 bases and J 1 base, leaving 8 bases between the germline ends. Looked up from germline, CDR1 is KGHSH and CDR2 is LQKENI. This CDR3 has 14 residues. The CDR3 sequence: CASSFGRNTGELFF. CDR3 DNA: TGTGCCAGCTCATTCGGGAGGAACACCGGGGAGCTGTTTTTT.

V usage is TRBV19 and J usage is TRBJ2-2; tentatively, D is TRBD1 (6 bases). In germline, CDR1 is LNHDA, CDR2 SQIVND (reference sequence). Trimming stripped 5 bases from V and 7 bases from J, with 20 bases between. The CDR3 contains 16 residues. Written as DNA, the CDR3 is TGTGCCAGTAGTGCCAGGATCAGGGGATACGGCGGGGAGCTGTTTTTT. Translating gives CASSARIRGYGGELFF.

The V gene is TRBV18, the J gene TRBJ1-3; D remains unclear. Trimming removed 2 bases at V and 0 bases at J, with 2 bases between. Per germline, CDR1 KGHSH and CDR2 LQKENI. The CDR3 length is 13 residues. CDR3 nucleotide sequence: TGTGCCAGCTCACCAAACTCTGGAAACACCATATATTTT. This sequence encodes CASSPNSGNTIYF.

This chain links TRBV5-4 with TRBJ2-6, with D unresolved. The germline V gene encodes CDR1 SGHNT and CDR2 YYREEE (reference sequence). The CDR3 length is 15 residues. V lost 0 bases, J lost 1 base, and 5 bases lay in between. The CDR3: CASSLGGSGANVLTF. CDR3 coding DNA: TGTGCCAGCAGCTTGGGGGGTTCTGGGGCCAACGTCCTGACTTTC.

The chain couples TRBV5-1 to TRBJ1-2, with TRBD1 matching over 8 bases. The V gene's germline CDR1 is SGHRS and CDR2 YFSETQ. CDR3 length equals 16 residues. J lost 3 bases, V lost 4 bases, and 11 bases had no gene match. DNA of the CDR3: TGCGCCAGCAGCCCTTTGGGGCAGGGGGCTTACTATGGCTACACCTTC. Amino acids: CASSPLGQGAYYGYTF.

The chain has TRBV19 and TRBJ1-1; D is ambiguous. The germline gives CDR1 LNHDA, CDR2 SQIVND (reference sequence). The CDR3 is 13 residues long. V was cut by 4 bases and J by 4 bases, with 10 bases left in between. The chain's CDR3 is CASSTNSFTEAFF. CDR3 sequence (DNA): TGTGCCAGTAGTACAAACAGTTTCACTGAAGCTTTCTTT.